These T cell receptor beta chains were read from a single sample in a study of CD8 T cells in ankylosing spondylitis. TCRdb processed the 5' RACE reads anew with MiXCR; each CDR3 protein has one entry. The repertoire holds fewer than 350,000 distinct CDR3 sequences, with 11% as singletons. The sample was blood, either unsorted or a sorted T cell fraction (not recorded which). The receptors shown here come from a female donor with ankylosing spondylitis or in good health (not recorded which). CDR3s include the opening cysteine and the closing phenylalanine or tryptophan. A D gene is named only where the DNA matches it firmly. For some rows the clone size is stated as once, few or many, or as a class when expanded; others skip it.

abundance: few
v_gene: TRBV5-1
d_gene: .
j_gene: TRBJ1-2
CDR3nt: TGCGCCAGCAGCTTGGGGGCAGCCTCACGGTATGGCTACACCTTC
CDR3aa: CASSLGAASRYGYTF

abundance: .
v_gene: TRBV18
d_gene: .
j_gene: TRBJ1-1
CDR3nt: TGTGCCAGCTCACCACCGGCAGGGGATAAGGGTGAAGCTTTCTTT
CDR3aa: CASSPPAGDKGEAFF

abundance: many
v_gene: TRBV20-1
d_gene: .
j_gene: TRBJ2-1
CDR3nt: TGCAGTGCTCCCAACTTCTCCTACAATGAGCAGTTCTTC
CDR3aa: CSAPNFSYNEQFF

abundance: many
v_gene: TRBV10-3
d_gene: TRBD2
j_gene: TRBJ2-1
CDR3nt: TGTGCCATCAGCCTAGCGGGGGGGAGCTCCTACAATGAGCAGTTCTTC
CDR3aa: CAISLAGGSSYNEQFF

abundance: many
v_gene: TRBV29-1
d_gene: .
j_gene: TRBJ2-2
CDR3nt: TGCAGCGTTGCCCGGGGGTCCGGGGAGCTGTTTTTT
CDR3aa: CSVARGSGELFF

abundance: once
v_gene: TRBV7-8
d_gene: TRBD2
j_gene: TRBJ2-1
CDR3nt: TGTGCCAGCAGCTTGGGGGGGATGACTAGGTTTGAGCAGTTCTTC
CDR3aa: CASSLGGMTRFEQFF

abundance: many
v_gene: TRBV28
d_gene: TRBD2
j_gene: TRBJ2-7
CDR3nt: TGTGCCAGCAGTCCGGGGAGGGTTTACGAGCAGTACTTC
CDR3aa: CASSPGRVYEQYF

abundance: many
v_gene: TRBV29-1
d_gene: .
j_gene: TRBJ2-7
CDR3nt: TGCAGCGTTGTCCGGGACAACTCCTACGAGCAGTACTTC
CDR3aa: CSVVRDNSYEQYF

abundance: few
v_gene: TRBV2
d_gene: .
j_gene: TRBJ2-7
CDR3nt: TGTGCCAGCAGGGGGGACTACGAGCAGTACTTC
CDR3aa: CASRGDYEQYF

abundance: many
v_gene: TRBV6-1
d_gene: .
j_gene: TRBJ1-3
CDR3nt: TGTGCCAGCAGCCGAGGGGCTGGAAACACCATATATTTT
CDR3aa: CASSRGAGNTIYF

abundance: few
v_gene: TRBV7-2
d_gene: TRBD1
j_gene: TRBJ2-2
CDR3nt: TGTGCCAGCAGCTTCCCCGTTGGGACAGTCATCACCGGGGAGCTGTTTTTT
CDR3aa: CASSFPVGTVITGELFF

abundance: many
v_gene: TRBV12-3/TRBV12-4
d_gene: TRBD1
j_gene: TRBJ2-1
CDR3nt: TGTGCCAGCAGAACAGGGGTCTCCTACAATGAGCAGTTCTTC
CDR3aa: CASRTGVSYNEQFF

abundance: many
v_gene: TRBV24-1
d_gene: .
j_gene: TRBJ2-7
CDR3nt: TGTGCCACCAGTAATTGGGGGTTCAACGAGCAGTACTTC
CDR3aa: CATSNWGFNEQYF

abundance: few
v_gene: TRBV7-8
d_gene: .
j_gene: TRBJ1-5
CDR3nt: TGTGCCAGCAGCTATATGACCAGGGCTAATAGCAATCAGCCCCAGCATTTT
CDR3aa: CASSYMTRANSNQPQHF

abundance: many
v_gene: TRBV5-1
d_gene: .
j_gene: TRBJ2-1
CDR3nt: TGCGCCAGCAGCTTGAAGGTCAGGGTATCGGATGAGCAGTTCTTC
CDR3aa: CASSLKVRVSDEQFF

abundance: many
v_gene: TRBV5-1
d_gene: .
j_gene: TRBJ2-2
CDR3nt: TGCGCCAGCAGCTTGGTCGCGGAACTCACCGGGGAGCTGTTTTTT
CDR3aa: CASSLVAELTGELFF

abundance: many
v_gene: TRBV20-1
d_gene: .
j_gene: TRBJ2-2
CDR3nt: TGCAGTGCTAGAGACGTGAAGAACGGGGAGCTGTTTTTT
CDR3aa: CSARDVKNGELFF

abundance: few
v_gene: TRBV5-1
d_gene: TRBD2
j_gene: TRBJ2-1
CDR3nt: TGCGCCAGCAGCCGGGATGGCGGGAGGGTAAATGAGCAGTTCTTC
CDR3aa: CASSRDGGRVNEQFF

abundance: few
v_gene: TRBV7-8
d_gene: TRBD1
j_gene: TRBJ2-1
CDR3nt: TGTGCCAGCAGCAGATCCGGGACAGGGTACAATGAGCAGTTCTTC
CDR3aa: CASSRSGTGYNEQFF

abundance: .
v_gene: TRBV5-1
d_gene: .
j_gene: TRBJ2-7
CDR3nt: TGCGCCAGCACCCTAGGGGCGGTGGGAACCTACGAGCAGTACTTC
CDR3aa: CASTLGAVGTYEQYF

abundance: many
v_gene: TRBV12-3/TRBV12-4
d_gene: .
j_gene: TRBJ1-5
CDR3nt: TGTGCCAGCAGGGTGGGGGGGAATCAGCCCCAGCATTTT
CDR3aa: CASRVGGNQPQHF

abundance: few
v_gene: TRBV20-1
d_gene: TRBD1
j_gene: TRBJ2-7
CDR3nt: TGCAGTGCTAGCCGTCACTCAGGGGGCGAGCAGTACTTC
CDR3aa: CSASRHSGGEQYF

abundance: .
v_gene: TRBV7-8
d_gene: TRBD2
j_gene: TRBJ2-5
CDR3nt: TGTGCCAGCAGCCCCCTCTTCGGGGGGGCCCAAGAGACCCAGTACTTC
CDR3aa: CASSPLFGGAQETQYF

abundance: .
v_gene: TRBV5-1
d_gene: TRBD1
j_gene: TRBJ2-5
CDR3nt: TGCGCCAGCAGCTGGACAGGGAGAGAGACCCAGTACTTC
CDR3aa: CASSWTGRETQYF

abundance: many
v_gene: TRBV20-1
d_gene: .
j_gene: TRBJ2-4
CDR3nt: TGCAGTGCTAGTAACCCTCGACGGTTAGAAAACATTCAGTACTTC
CDR3aa: CSASNPRRLENIQYF

abundance: many
v_gene: TRBV20-1
d_gene: TRBD2
j_gene: TRBJ2-4
CDR3nt: TGCAGTGCTAGAGATCTGGCGGGAGGGGGCAAAAACATTCAGTACTTC
CDR3aa: CSARDLAGGGKNIQYF

abundance: .
v_gene: TRBV12-3/TRBV12-4
d_gene: .
j_gene: TRBJ1-2
CDR3nt: TGTGCCAGCAGCCCTCGGCGGCTAGGTAAAACTAACTATGGCTACACCTTC
CDR3aa: CASSPRRLGKTNYGYTF

abundance: many
v_gene: TRBV5-1
d_gene: TRBD2
j_gene: TRBJ2-3
CDR3nt: TGCGCCAGCAGCGCTAGCGGGGGAGCGAGGCATACGCAGTATTTT
CDR3aa: CASSASGGARHTQYF

abundance: many
v_gene: TRBV5-1
d_gene: .
j_gene: TRBJ2-1
CDR3nt: TGCGCCAGCAGCTTGCGGCAGGACGACAATGAGCAGTTCTTC
CDR3aa: CASSLRQDDNEQFF

abundance: many
v_gene: TRBV12-3/TRBV12-4
d_gene: .
j_gene: TRBJ1-1
CDR3nt: TGTGCCAGCAAGTGGAGACTGAACACTGAAGCTTTCTTT
CDR3aa: CASKWRLNTEAFF

abundance: .
v_gene: TRBV7-6
d_gene: TRBD2
j_gene: TRBJ2-7
CDR3nt: TGTGCCAGCAGCTCCAATGGGAGGGCCGACGAGCAGTACTTC
CDR3aa: CASSSNGRADEQYF

abundance: many
v_gene: TRBV12-3/TRBV12-4
d_gene: .
j_gene: TRBJ2-1
CDR3nt: TGTGCCAGCAGTTTGCAACGTCTGTTCTTC
CDR3aa: CASSLQRLFF

abundance: .
v_gene: TRBV28
d_gene: .
j_gene: TRBJ2-7
CDR3nt: TGTGCCAGCAGTTTCCGGGGGGCCCCAGTAGAGCATTACTTC
CDR3aa: CASSFRGAPVEHYF

abundance: .
v_gene: TRBV3-1
d_gene: .
j_gene: TRBJ1-1
CDR3nt: TGTGCCAGCAGCCAAGGGGGGCAGGGGACTGAAGCTTTCTTT
CDR3aa: CASSQGGQGTEAFF

abundance: .
v_gene: TRBV11-2
d_gene: .
j_gene: TRBJ2-2
CDR3nt: TGTGCCAGCAGCCGGACTGATTCTAACACCGGGGAGCTGTTTTTT
CDR3aa: CASSRTDSNTGELFF

abundance: once
v_gene: TRBV7-2
d_gene: TRBD2
j_gene: TRBJ2-7
CDR3nt: TGTGCCAGCAGCCCGTCCGGGACTAGCGGACCCTACGAGCAGTACTTC
CDR3aa: CASSPSGTSGPYEQYF

abundance: many
v_gene: TRBV29-1
d_gene: TRBD1
j_gene: TRBJ1-1
CDR3nt: TGCAGCGTTTGGACAGGAGGAAACACTGAAGCTTTCTTT
CDR3aa: CSVWTGGNTEAFF

abundance: many
v_gene: TRBV5-8
d_gene: .
j_gene: TRBJ2-1
CDR3nt: TGTGCCAGCAGCTTGTTCGGGACTGCTTACAATGAGCAGTTCTTC
CDR3aa: CASSLFGTAYNEQFF

abundance: many
v_gene: TRBV20-1
d_gene: .
j_gene: TRBJ2-5
CDR3nt: TGCAGTGCTTTAACTGTCCGGGGGCAAGAGACCCAGTACTTC
CDR3aa: CSALTVRGQETQYF

abundance: many
v_gene: TRBV6-5
d_gene: TRBD2
j_gene: TRBJ2-5
CDR3nt: TGTGCCAGCAGTTCTCCGGGACTAGCGGAAAAGAGGGAGACCCAGTACTTC
CDR3aa: CASSSPGLAEKRETQYF

abundance: many
v_gene: TRBV15
d_gene: .
j_gene: TRBJ2-2
CDR3nt: TGTGCCACCAGCACCATGGGGCAGCCGAACACCGGGGAGCTGTTTTTT
CDR3aa: CATSTMGQPNTGELFF

abundance: many
v_gene: TRBV20-1
d_gene: TRBD2
j_gene: TRBJ2-7
CDR3nt: TGCAGTGCTAGAGACCTACTAGCGGGAGCGATGTACGAGCAGTACTTC
CDR3aa: CSARDLLAGAMYEQYF

abundance: many
v_gene: TRBV5-1
d_gene: TRBD1
j_gene: TRBJ2-1
CDR3nt: TGCGCCAGCAGCCCAGACAGGGGGGACAATGAGCAGTTCTTC
CDR3aa: CASSPDRGDNEQFF

abundance: few
v_gene: TRBV7-9
d_gene: TRBD1
j_gene: TRBJ1-2
CDR3nt: TGTGCCAGCAGCCCGGATGGGACAGGCTATGGCTACACCTTC
CDR3aa: CASSPDGTGYGYTF

abundance: many
v_gene: TRBV12-5
d_gene: TRBD1
j_gene: TRBJ2-1
CDR3nt: TGTGCTAGTGGGAGGACAGGGTTTGAGCAGTTCTTC
CDR3aa: CASGRTGFEQFF

abundance: few
v_gene: TRBV9
d_gene: TRBD1
j_gene: TRBJ1-6
CDR3nt: TGTGCCAGCAGCGTGACAGGGTTTAATTCACCCCTCCACTTT
CDR3aa: CASSVTGFNSPLHF

abundance: .
v_gene: TRBV24-1
d_gene: .
j_gene: TRBJ2-1
CDR3nt: TGTGCCACTGCAGGGGTGGGCGAAGAGCAGTTCTTC
CDR3aa: CATAGVGEEQFF

abundance: few
v_gene: TRBV20-1
d_gene: TRBD1
j_gene: TRBJ1-6
CDR3nt: TGCAGTGCTGAGCCCGGGACAGGGTCTTCACCCCTCCACTTT
CDR3aa: CSAEPGTGSSPLHF

abundance: .
v_gene: TRBV10-3
d_gene: .
j_gene: TRBJ2-1
CDR3nt: TGTGCCATCAGTGAGATAAGGATTGCACCAAAGCAGTTCTTC
CDR3aa: CAISEIRIAPKQFF

abundance: .
v_gene: TRBV20-1
d_gene: .
j_gene: TRBJ2-5
CDR3nt: TGCAGTGCTAGAGATCTGGGGATAGGGGAGACCCAGTACTTC
CDR3aa: CSARDLGIGETQYF

abundance: many
v_gene: TRBV5-1
d_gene: TRBD2
j_gene: TRBJ2-3
CDR3nt: TGCGCCAGCAGCCAATCTAGCGGGAGGGGTCCAGATACGCAGTATTTT
CDR3aa: CASSQSSGRGPDTQYF

abundance: .
v_gene: TRBV28
d_gene: .
j_gene: TRBJ2-1
CDR3nt: TGTGCCAGCAGTACGCCGGGACTTGAGCAGTTCTTC
CDR3aa: CASSTPGLEQFF

abundance: .
v_gene: TRBV10-1
d_gene: .
j_gene: TRBJ1-6
CDR3nt: TGCGCCAGCAGTGAAAGGCGTAATTCACCCCTCCACTTT
CDR3aa: CASSERRNSPLHF